What follows is one T cell receptor (beta chain) and its context. The source of the sample is a study of response to subunit inactivated influenza vaccine. This CDR3 is 20 amino acids long. The trim removed 10 bases at V and 3 bases at J, leaving 20 bases unmatched. Looked up from germline, CDR1 is MNHEY and CDR2 is SVGEGT. TCRdb fed the RT-PCR reads into MiXCR, producing one record per CDR3 protein. The data show about 520,000 distinct CDR3 sequences, over 25% seen once. The source is a man between 50 and 59 years old who received an inactivated influenza vaccine. The rearrangement links TRBV6-2 or TRBV6-3 to TRBJ2-1; 14 bases line up with TRBD2. The starting material was CD4+ T cells sorted from PBMCs, obtained about 5 days after vaccination. CDR3 region: CATRIGTGTSGSGIYNEQFF. DNA for the CDR3: TGTGCCACCCGAATAGGGACCGGGACTAGCGGGAGTGGAATCTACAATGAGCAGTTCTTC.